The T cell receptor (beta chain) under discussion was sequenced for a study of vaccination and CD4 T cells after COVID-19. Points on this clonotype: Antigen: not known.

V lost 5 bases to trimming and J lost 1 base, with 14 bases between them. The germline gives CDR1 MDHEN, CDR2 SYDVKM. The CDR3 runs to 15 residues. Cultured CD4+ T cell DNA was sequenced using the Oncomine TCR Beta short-read assay. TCRdb ran MiXCR on the PCR reads and lists one entry per CDR3 protein. Among roughly 20,000 distinct CDR3 sequences listed, roughly three fifths were seen once. Study results and caveats: In convalescent patients, 304 of 307 vaccine-specific clones were mono-reactive for SARS-CoV-2 spike.

Treatment reported: roughly 11-day PBMC culture with coronavirus spike peptide pools or control peptides (ViraFEST assay). Sequencing input: CD4+ T cells from blood, cultured in vitro. This rearrangement joins TRBV28 to TRBJ1-1; D uncertain. The clonotype originates from a human donor who had recovered from COVID-19. CDR3 sequence: CASSIIRRTNTEAFF. CDR3 nucleotides: TGTGCCAGCAGTATTATCCGGCGGACGAACACTGAAGCTTTCTTT.